This paragraph reports one TCR beta chain. The sample belongs to a study of T-cell reconstitution after alpha-beta-depleted transplantation in children. A TCRbeta library incorporating unique molecular identifiers was prepared. MiXCR, run by TCRdb on the PCR reads, gives a single entry per CDR3 protein. Among some 300,000 distinct CDR3 sequences listed, 10% were seen once. Trimming took off 3 bases at V and 2 bases at J, with 8 bases between the two ends. This CDR3 is 13 amino acids long. In germline, CDR1 is SGHRS, CDR2 YFSETQ. V is TRBV5-1 and J is TRBJ2-5; unclear D gene. The input for sequencing was PBMCs from the stem cell graft donor, taken from the stem cell graft. This sequence originates from a human donor who donated a stem cell graft to a child with acute lymphoblastic leukemia. The CDR3 sequence: CASSSTDQETQYF. CDR3 in DNA: TGCGCCAGCAGCTCGACGGATCAAGAGACCCAGTACTTC.